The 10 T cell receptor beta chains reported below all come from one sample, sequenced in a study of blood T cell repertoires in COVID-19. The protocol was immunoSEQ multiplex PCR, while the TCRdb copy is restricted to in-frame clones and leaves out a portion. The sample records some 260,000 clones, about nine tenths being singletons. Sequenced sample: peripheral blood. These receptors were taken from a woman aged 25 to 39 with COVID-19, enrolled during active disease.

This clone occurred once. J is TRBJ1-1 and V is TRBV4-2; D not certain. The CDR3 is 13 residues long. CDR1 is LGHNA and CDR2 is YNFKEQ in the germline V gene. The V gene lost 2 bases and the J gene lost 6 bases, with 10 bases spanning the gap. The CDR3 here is CASSQFGESEAFF. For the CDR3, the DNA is TGTGCCAGCAGCCAATTTGGGGAGTCTGAAGCTTTCTTT.

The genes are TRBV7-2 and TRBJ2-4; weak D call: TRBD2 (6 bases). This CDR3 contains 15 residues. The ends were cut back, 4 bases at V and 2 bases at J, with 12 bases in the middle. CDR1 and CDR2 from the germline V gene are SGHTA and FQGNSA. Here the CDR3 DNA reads TGTGCCAGCAGCTATTCGGGGGAACCCAAAAACATTCAGTACTTC. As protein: CASSYSGEPKNIQYF.

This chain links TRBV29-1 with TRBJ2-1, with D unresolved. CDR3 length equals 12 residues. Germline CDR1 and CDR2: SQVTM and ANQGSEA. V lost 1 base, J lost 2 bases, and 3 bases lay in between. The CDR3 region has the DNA TGCAGCGTTGAAGTAGCCTACAATGAGCAGTTCTTC. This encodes CSVEVAYNEQFF.

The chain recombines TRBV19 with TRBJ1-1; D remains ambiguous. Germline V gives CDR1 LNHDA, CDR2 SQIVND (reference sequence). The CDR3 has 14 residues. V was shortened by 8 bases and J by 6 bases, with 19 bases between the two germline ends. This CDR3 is CASSNPGYLPEAFF. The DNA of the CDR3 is TGTGCCAGTTCCAATCCGGGGTACCTCCCTGAAGCTTTCTTT. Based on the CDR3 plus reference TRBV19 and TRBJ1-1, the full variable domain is DGGITQSPKYLFRKEGQNVTLSCEQNLNHDAMYWYRQDPGQGLRLIYYSQIVNDFQKGDIAEGYSVSREKKESFPLTVTSAQKNPTAFYLCASSNPGYLPEAFFGQGTRLTVV.

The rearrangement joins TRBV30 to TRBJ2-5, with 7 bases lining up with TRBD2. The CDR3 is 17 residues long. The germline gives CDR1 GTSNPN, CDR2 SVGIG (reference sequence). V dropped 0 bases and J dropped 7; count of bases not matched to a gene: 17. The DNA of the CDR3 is TGTGCCTGGAGTGTAAGGCGGTTGGGTGGGGCGGGAGCGACCCAGTACTTC. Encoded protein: CAWSVRRLGGAGATQYF.

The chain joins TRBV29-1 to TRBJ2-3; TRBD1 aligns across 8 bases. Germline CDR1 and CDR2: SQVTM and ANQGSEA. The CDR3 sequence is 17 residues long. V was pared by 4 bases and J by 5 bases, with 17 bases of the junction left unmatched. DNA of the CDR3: TGCAGCGTTGTGGCATTGAGTCTGGGACAGGAGATAGATACGCAGTATTTT. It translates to CSVVALSLGQEIDTQYF.

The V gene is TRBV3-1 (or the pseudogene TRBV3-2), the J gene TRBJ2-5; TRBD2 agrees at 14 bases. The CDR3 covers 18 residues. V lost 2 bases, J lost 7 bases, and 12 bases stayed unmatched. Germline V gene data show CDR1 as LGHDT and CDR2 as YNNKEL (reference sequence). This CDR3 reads CASSQRIGTSGGGGTQYF. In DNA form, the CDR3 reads TGTGCCAGCAGCCAACGAATCGGGACTAGCGGGGGCGGAGGGACCCAGTACTTC.

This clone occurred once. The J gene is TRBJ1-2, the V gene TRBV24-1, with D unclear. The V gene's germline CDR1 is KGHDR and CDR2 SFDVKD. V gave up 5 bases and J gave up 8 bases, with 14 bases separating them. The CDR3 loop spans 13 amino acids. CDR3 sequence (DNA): TGTGCCACCAGTGCACGGGGAAGTTTAGGCTACACCTTC. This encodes CATSARGSLGYTF.

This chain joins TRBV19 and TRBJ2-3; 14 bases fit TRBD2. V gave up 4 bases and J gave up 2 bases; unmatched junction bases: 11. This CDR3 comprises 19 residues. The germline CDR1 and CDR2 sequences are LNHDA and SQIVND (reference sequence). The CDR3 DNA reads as TGTGCCAGTAGTAGGGGACTAGCGGGAGTTAGCCTCTCCACAGATACGCAGTATTTT. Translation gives CASSRGLAGVSLSTDTQYF.

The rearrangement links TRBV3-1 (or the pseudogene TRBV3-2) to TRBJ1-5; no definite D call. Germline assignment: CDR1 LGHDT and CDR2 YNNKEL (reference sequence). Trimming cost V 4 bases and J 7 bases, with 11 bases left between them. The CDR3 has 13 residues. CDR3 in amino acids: CASSPFLAQPQHF. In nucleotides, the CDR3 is TGTGCCAGCAGCCCATTTTTGGCACAGCCCCAGCATTTT.